These T cell receptor beta chains were read from a single sample in a study of T cells in Graves' hyperthyroidism and ophthalmopathy. TCRdb processed the multiplex PCR reads anew with MiXCR; each CDR3 protein has one entry. In the table there are about 510,000 distinct CDR3 sequences, roughly 15% of which are singletons. Sequences were obtained from blood. The receptors come from a woman aged 40-49 years with Graves' hyperthyroidism. Each CDR3 is given with its conserved first and last residue. The D gene is left open where the match is weak. Only part of the rows carry a size: once, few, many, or a class if the clone is expanded.

v_call	clone_size	d_call	j_call	cdr3_aa	cdr3_nt
TRBV20-1	NA	NA	TRBJ2-6	CSAAQAAGANVLTF	TGCAGTGCTGCACAGGCGGCTGGGGCCAACGTCCTGACTTTC
TRBV3-1	NA	NA	TRBJ2-1	CASSQGGPRLYNEQFF	TGTGCCAGCAGCCAAGGGGGGCCTCGTTTGTACAATGAGCAGTTCTTC
TRBV9	many	TRBD1	TRBJ1-2	CASSQTGAVGYTF	TGTGCCAGCAGCCAAACAGGGGCCGTCGGCTACACCTTC
TRBV7-2	many	NA	TRBJ2-7	CASSLRLSSYEQYF	TGTGCCAGCAGCTTAAGGCTGAGCTCCTACGAGCAGTACTTC
TRBV19	few	TRBD1	TRBJ2-7	CASSTGQEQYF	TGTGCCAGTAGTACGGGACAGGAGCAGTACTTC
TRBV11-3	many	TRBD1	TRBJ2-7	CASSLDGTDTSYEQYF	TGTGCCAGCAGCTTAGACGGGACAGATACTTCCTACGAGCAGTACTTC
TRBV4-1	once	NA	TRBJ2-7	CASSQEAMGYEQYF	TGCGCCAGCAGCCAAGAGGCGATGGGATACGAGCAGTACTTC
TRBV10-3	few	NA	TRBJ1-5	CAISGGVNQPQHF	TGTGCCATCAGTGGGGGGGTTAATCAGCCCCAGCATTTT
TRBV28	NA	NA	TRBJ2-5	CASSLAVSRVQETQYF	TGTGCCAGCAGTTTAGCCGTTAGCAGGGTCCAAGAGACCCAGTACTTC
TRBV19	NA	NA	TRBJ2-7	CASSIFLNYEQYF	TGTGCCAGTAGTATTTTCCTCAACTACGAGCAGTACTTC
TRBV2	many	NA	TRBJ1-1	CASSDWKNTEAFF	TGTGCCAGCAGTGACTGGAAGAACACTGAAGCTTTCTTT
TRBV29-1	few	NA	TRBJ2-1	CSVEDGLYNEQFF	TGCAGCGTTGAAGATGGGCTTTACAATGAGCAGTTCTTC
TRBV6-5	many	NA	TRBJ2-5	CASSYSSTKKGQETQYF	TGTGCCAGCAGTTACTCGTCGACCAAGAAAGGCCAAGAGACCCAGTACTTC
TRBV12-3/TRBV12-4	few	NA	TRBJ1-6	CASSDPDRGFNSPLHF	TGTGCCAGCAGTGACCCCGACCGAGGTTTTAATTCACCCCTCCACTTT
TRBV7-8	few	TRBD1	TRBJ2-2	CASRKGAVNAGELFF	TGTGCCAGCAGAAAGGGGGCGGTGAACGCCGGGGAGCTGTTTTTT
TRBV12-3/TRBV12-4	many	TRBD2	TRBJ2-5	CASSLAVLAGNLETQYF	TGTGCCAGCAGTTTAGCGGTTTTAGCGGGAAATCTCGAGACCCAGTACTTC
TRBV12-3/TRBV12-4	many	NA	TRBJ1-5	CASSSPVSNQPQHF	TGTGCCAGCAGTTCCCCGGTTAGCAATCAGCCCCAGCATTTT
TRBV27	NA	TRBD2	TRBJ2-2	CASSSASTSGVANIGELFF	TGTGCCAGCAGTTCCGCCAGCACTAGCGGAGTAGCGAACATCGGGGAGCTGTTTTTT
TRBV20-1	many	TRBD2	TRBJ2-3	CSARDLLTSGKSTDTQYF	TGCAGTGCTAGAGATCTGCTGACTAGCGGGAAGAGCACAGATACGCAGTATTTT
TRBV3-1	NA	NA	TRBJ2-3	CASSQGGRGISTDTQYF	TGTGCCAGCAGCCAAGGAGGTCGGGGGATAAGCACAGATACGCAGTATTTT
TRBV28	many	NA	TRBJ2-2	CASSKGLGSTGELFF	TGTGCCAGCTCTAAGGGACTTGGTTCCACCGGGGAGCTGTTTTTT
TRBV6-2/TRBV6-3	NA	NA	TRBJ2-1	CASSYSRGLQFF	TGTGCCAGCAGTTACTCGAGAGGGTTACAGTTCTTC
TRBV30	NA	TRBD1	TRBJ2-7	CAWRDREAPYEQYF	TGTGCCTGGAGGGACAGGGAAGCCCCCTACGAGCAGTACTTC
TRBV2	many	TRBD2	TRBJ2-7	CASTPGAGGIYEQYF	TGTGCCAGCACCCCCGGTGCGGGAGGTATCTACGAGCAGTACTTC
TRBV20-1	many	TRBD1	TRBJ1-1	CSARDLTGGSTEAFF	TGCAGTGCTAGAGATCTTACAGGGGGGTCTACTGAAGCTTTCTTT
TRBV6-5	many	NA	TRBJ2-1	CASSYSKGFYNEQFF	TGTGCCAGCAGTTACTCGAAAGGTTTCTACAATGAGCAGTTCTTC
TRBV28	many	NA	TRBJ1-1	CASSLGMGTEAFF	TGTGCCAGCAGCCTCGGAATGGGCACTGAAGCTTTCTTT
TRBV7-9	once	NA	TRBJ2-1	CASSLDGSSYEQFF	TGTGCCAGCAGCTTAGATGGCAGCTCCTACGAGCAGTTCTTC